The text below deals with one T cell receptor (beta chain). Its antigen is not identified. These data originate in a study of a mutant IDH1 vaccine in newly diagnosed glioma. The wider study: Patients received vaccination from 4-6 weeks after radiotherapy alone, or with temozolomide cycles. Of the patients given treatment, around 60% were male and about 40% were female, and a mean age of about 40 years was recorded. Most patients had radiochemotherapy with temozolomide before enrollment; others had one alone.

The germline gives CDR1 KGHSH, CDR2 LQKENI. The CDR3 extends over 16 amino acids. Between the trimmed V and J ends, which lost 2 bases and 0 bases, there was a span of 11 bases. Regarding the study as a whole: Researchers report vaccine-induced immune responses in approximately 95% of patients.

Sample time point: week 11, during vaccination. The content of each vaccine dose was 300 ug of mutant IDH1 20-mer peptide, and topical imiquimod accompanied it. TCRdb's table, derived via immunoSEQ multiplex PCR, lists solely in-frame clones and lacks some. The repertoire holds some 54,000 clones, with 90% to 95% as singletons. The source is a man between 45 and 60 years old with glioma. The chain has TRBV18 and TRBJ1-3; possible D gene TRBD1, 5 bases. The material was PBMCs, obtained from a glioma patient whose treatment included an IDH1 peptide vaccine. CDR3 DNA sequence: TGTGCCAGCTCACCAAACAGGCAGAGCTCTGGAAACACCATATATTTT. Translation: CASSPNRQSSGNTIYF.